This section outlines one T cell receptor (beta chain) sequence together with its context. These data come from a study of OX40 agonist ivuxolimab in advanced cancers. TCRdb's table, derived via immunoSEQ multiplex PCR, lists solely in-frame clones and lacks some. Of around 80,000 clones in the sample, approximately 89% are singletons; the top ten hold about 0.2%. Germline trimming cut 4 bases from V and 2 bases from J; bases unmatched to any gene: 5. Per the germline V gene, CDR1 is SNHLY and CDR2 is FYNNEI. The CDR3 loop spans 15 amino acids. The sample was CD4+ or CD8+ T cells sorted from blood, taken in a trial of the OX40 agonist ivuxolimab. This chain connects TRBV2 to TRBJ2-3, with TRBD1 matching over 8 bases. This TCR was recovered from an adult with an advanced solid tumor such as melanoma, head and neck, liver or kidney cancer. The CDR3 here is CASSGTGPPTDTQYF. Here the CDR3 DNA reads TGTGCCAGCAGTGGGACAGGGCCCCCCACAGATACGCAGTATTTT.